This passage covers 14 T cell receptor beta chains from one sample sequenced in a study of shared clonotypes between healthy human individuals. CD45RO negativity and positive selection for CCR7 defined naive CD8 cells, a population that excluded terminally differentiated effector memory CD45RA+ cells. The data were produced by immunoSEQ multiplex PCR, yet TCRdb's version contains in-frame clones alone and is incomplete. The sample shows 600,000 or so clones, 95% to 98% of them seen only once. The specimen sequenced was naive CD8+ T cells sorted from blood. The receptors were sampled from a man in his thirties or forties in good health.

The V gene is TRBV12-5, the J gene TRBJ2-1, with TRBD1 matching 11 bases. The CDR3 loop spans 17 amino acids. Losses at the gene ends were 2 bases for V and 7 bases for J; bases not matched to a gene: 10. Germline V gene sequence: CDR1 LGHNT, CDR2 FRNRAP. CDR3 loop: CASGLPSRDRGVNEQFF. The DNA for the CDR3 is TGTGCTAGTGGTTTGCCATCCCGGGACAGGGGGGTTAATGAGCAGTTCTTC.

This chain uses TRBV13 with TRBJ1-2; weak D call: TRBD1 (5 bases). Per germline, CDR1 PRHDT and CDR2 FYEKMQ (reference sequence). The CDR3 runs 14 residues. V was shortened by 4 bases and J by 2 bases, with 11 bases between the two germline ends. The CDR3 region is CASSSGQGNYGYTF. The CDR3 DNA is TGTGCCAGCAGCTCAGGGCAAGGGAACTATGGCTACACCTTC.

The genes are TRBV4-1 and TRBJ2-1; 11 bases line up with TRBD2. In germline, CDR1 is MGHRA, CDR2 YSYEKL. The CDR3 has 15 amino acids. The trim removed 1 base at V and 8 bases at J, leaving 4 bases unmatched. The CDR3 DNA reads as TGCGCCAGCAGCCAAGGACTAGCGGGAAGCTATGAGCAGTTCTTC. Its protein is CASSQGLAGSYEQFF.

This clone was seen a single time. The rearrangement joins TRBV19 to TRBJ1-1; D is unresolved. This CDR3 spans 13 amino acids. Germline V lookup: CDR1 LNHDA, CDR2 SQIVND (reference sequence). The V and J ends lost 6 bases and 4 bases respectively, with 12 bases between them. CDR3 nucleotide sequence: TGTGCCAGTAGGGACCGCCTGGGCACTGAAGCTTTCTTT. It specifies CASRDRLGTEAFF.

This clone came up once. The chain is built from TRBV5-6 and TRBJ1-5; D gene ambiguous. Germline loops: CDR1 SGHDT, CDR2 YYEEEE. Trimming stripped 1 base from V and 0 bases from J, with 5 bases between. This CDR3 region has 14 residues. The CDR3 DNA follows: TGTGCCAGCAGCTTGACAGATAGCAATCAGCCCCAGCATTTT. Amino acid sequence: CASSLTDSNQPQHF.

V and J are TRBV27 and TRBJ2-1, with 7 bases aligning to TRBD2. Germline V gene lookup returns CDR1 MNHEY and CDR2 SMNVEV (reference sequence). Unmatched junction bases numbered 6, after V lost 2 bases and J lost 2 bases. The CDR3 spans 16 residues. CDR3 sequence (DNA): TGTGCCAGCAGTTTACAGGTAGCGGGCCCCTACAATGAGCAGTTCTTC. Its protein product is CASSLQVAGPYNEQFF.

This sequence joins TRBV4-2 and TRBJ2-3; 9 bases agree with TRBD1. Germline CDR1 and CDR2: LGHNA and YNFKEQ. After removal of 0 bases from V and 2 bases from J, the junction contained 12 bases not matched to a gene. This CDR3 is 19 amino acids long. DNA of the CDR3: TGTGCCAGCAGCCAAGAAGGAACACAGGGGGCGGAGCTCACAGATACGCAGTATTTT. It encodes CASSQEGTQGAELTDTQYF.

The V call is TRBV5-8, the J call TRBJ2-4, with 11 bases lining up with TRBD2. The V gene's germline CDR1 is SGHTS and CDR2 YDEGEE. The CDR3 length is 14 residues. The junction had 3 bases not matched to a gene; V was cut back by 2 bases and J by 8 bases. CDR3 loop: CASSLSLAGDIQYF. In DNA form, the CDR3 reads TGTGCCAGCAGCTTATCACTAGCGGGAGACATTCAGTACTTC.

The rearrangement uses TRBV7-3 and TRBJ2-3; the match to TRBD2 covers 13 bases. J gave up 5 bases and V 5 bases, and 7 bases lay outside the gene matches. The CDR3 consists of 16 residues. CDR1 is SGHTA, CDR2 FQGTGA, per germline. This CDR3 is CASSELAGGPKDTQYF. The CDR3 bases are TGTGCCAGCAGCGAACTAGCGGGAGGGCCTAAAGATACGCAGTATTTT.

This clone was picked up one time. The J gene is TRBJ2-3, the V gene TRBV11-2; 8 bases line up with TRBD2. This CDR3 spans 14 amino acids. CDR1 SGHAT and CDR2 FQNNGV come from the germline V gene. V dropped 5 bases and J dropped 2; count of bases not matched to a gene: 3. The CDR3 bases are TGTGCCAGCAGCGGACTAGCCGTCACAGATACGCAGTATTTT. Protein: CASSGLAVTDTQYF.

The genes are TRBV7-9 and TRBJ2-7; 9 bases map to TRBD2. The trim removed 4 bases at V and 0 bases at J, leaving 16 bases unmatched. The CDR3 length is 19 residues. Germline V gene data show CDR1 as SEHNR and CDR2 as FQNEAQ (reference sequence). The CDR3 protein is CASSSARMGLANFSYEQYF. For the CDR3, the DNA is TGTGCCAGCAGCTCCGCCCGGATGGGACTAGCAAATTTCTCCTACGAGCAGTACTTC.

This chain's CDR3 is CASSPPASTEAFF. The CDR3, as DNA: TGTGCCAGCTCACCACCTGCCAGCACTGAAGCTTTCTTT. This rearrangement joins TRBV18 to TRBJ1-1; D is uncertain. This CDR3 comprises 13 residues. Looked up from germline, CDR1 is KGHSH and CDR2 is LQKENI. V was shortened by 0 bases and J by 4 bases, with 6 bases between the two germline ends.

The count of this clone is one. The chain links TRBV2 to TRBJ2-7, with a tentative D call TRBD1 (5 bases). Trimming removed 3 bases from V and 4 bases from J, with 16 bases in between. The CDR3 covers 15 residues. Germline values: CDR1 SNHLY, CDR2 FYNNEI. The CDR3 reads CASSDQQDPEYEQYF. The CDR3 bases are TGTGCCAGCAGTGACCAACAGGACCCAGAATACGAGCAGTACTTC.

V gene TRBV27 combines with J gene TRBJ2-4, with D unresolved. Trimming removed 5 bases at V and 2 bases at J, with 10 bases between. The V gene's germline CDR1 is MNHEY and CDR2 SMNVEV (reference sequence). CDR3 length: 14 amino acids. The CDR3 loop reads CASSIGSPKNIQYF. CDR3 in DNA: TGTGCCAGCAGTATCGGGTCGCCCAAAAACATTCAGTACTTC.